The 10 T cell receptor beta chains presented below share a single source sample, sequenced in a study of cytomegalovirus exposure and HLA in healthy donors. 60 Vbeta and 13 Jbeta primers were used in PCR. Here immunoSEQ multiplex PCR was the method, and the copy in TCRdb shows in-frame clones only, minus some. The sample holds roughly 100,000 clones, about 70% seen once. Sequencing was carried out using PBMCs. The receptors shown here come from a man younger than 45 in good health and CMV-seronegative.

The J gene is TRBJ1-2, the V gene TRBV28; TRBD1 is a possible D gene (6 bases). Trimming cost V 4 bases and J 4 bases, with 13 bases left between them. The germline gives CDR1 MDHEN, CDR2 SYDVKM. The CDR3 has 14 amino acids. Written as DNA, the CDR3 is TGTGCCAGCAGTTCAACACAGGGTACCTATGGCTACACCTTC. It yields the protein CASSSTQGTYGYTF.

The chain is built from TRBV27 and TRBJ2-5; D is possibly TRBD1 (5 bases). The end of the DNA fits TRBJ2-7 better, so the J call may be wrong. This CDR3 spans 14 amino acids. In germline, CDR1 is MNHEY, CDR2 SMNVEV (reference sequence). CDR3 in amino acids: CASSLRQHSYEQYF. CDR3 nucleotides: TGTGCCAGCAGTTTAAGACAGCACTCCTACGAGCAGTACTTC.

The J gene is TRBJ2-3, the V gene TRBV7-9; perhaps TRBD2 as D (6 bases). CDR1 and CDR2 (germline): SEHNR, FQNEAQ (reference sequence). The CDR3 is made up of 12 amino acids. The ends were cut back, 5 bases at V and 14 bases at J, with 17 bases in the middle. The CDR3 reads CASSPNTGEGYF. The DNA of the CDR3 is TGTGCCAGCAGCCCGAATACGGGAGAGGGGTATTTT.

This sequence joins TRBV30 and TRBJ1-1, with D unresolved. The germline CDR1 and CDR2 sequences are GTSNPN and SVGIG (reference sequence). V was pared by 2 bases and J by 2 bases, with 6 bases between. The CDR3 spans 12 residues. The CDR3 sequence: CAWSRDNTEAFF. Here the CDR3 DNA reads TGTGCCTGGAGTCGCGATAACACTGAAGCTTTCTTT.

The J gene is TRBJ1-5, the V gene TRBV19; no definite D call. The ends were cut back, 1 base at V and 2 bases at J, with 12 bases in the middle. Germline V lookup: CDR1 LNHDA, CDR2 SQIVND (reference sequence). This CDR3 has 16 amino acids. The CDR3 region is CASSIVGKNGNQPQHF. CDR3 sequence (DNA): TGTGCCAGTAGTATAGTCGGGAAAAACGGCAATCAGCCCCAGCATTTT.

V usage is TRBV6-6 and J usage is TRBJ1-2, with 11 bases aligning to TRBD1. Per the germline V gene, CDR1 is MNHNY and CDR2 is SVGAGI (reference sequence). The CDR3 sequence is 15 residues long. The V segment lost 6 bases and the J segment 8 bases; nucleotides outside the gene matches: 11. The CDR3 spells CASRSPGQGADGYTF. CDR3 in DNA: TGTGCCAGCAGATCCCCCGGACAGGGGGCCGACGGCTACACCTTC.

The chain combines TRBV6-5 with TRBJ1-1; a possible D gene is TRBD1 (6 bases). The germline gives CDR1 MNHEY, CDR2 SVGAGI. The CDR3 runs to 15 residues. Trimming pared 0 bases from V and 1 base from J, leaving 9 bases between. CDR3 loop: CASSYSNRANTEAFF. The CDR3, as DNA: TGTGCCAGCAGTTACTCGAACAGGGCGAACACTGAAGCTTTCTTT.

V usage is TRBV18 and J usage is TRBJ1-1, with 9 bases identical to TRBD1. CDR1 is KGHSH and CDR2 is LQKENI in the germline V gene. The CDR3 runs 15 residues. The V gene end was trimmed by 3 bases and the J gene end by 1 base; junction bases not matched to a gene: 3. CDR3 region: CASSPTGQGNTEAFF. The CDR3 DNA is TGTGCCAGCTCACCCACGGGACAGGGGAACACTGAAGCTTTCTTT. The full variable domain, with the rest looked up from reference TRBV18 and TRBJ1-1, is NAGVMQNPRHLVRRRGQEARLRCSPMKGHSHVYWYRQLPEEGLKFMVYLQKENIIDESGMPKERFSAEFPKEGPSILRIQQVVRGDSAAYFCASSPTGQGNTEAFFGQGTRLTVV.

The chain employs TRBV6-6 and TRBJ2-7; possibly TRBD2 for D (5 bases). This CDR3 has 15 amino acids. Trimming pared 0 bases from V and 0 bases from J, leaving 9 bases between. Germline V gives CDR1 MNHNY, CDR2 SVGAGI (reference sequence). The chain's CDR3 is CASSYSAGASYEQYF. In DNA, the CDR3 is TGTGCCAGCAGTTACTCGGCGGGCGCCTCCTACGAGCAGTACTTC.

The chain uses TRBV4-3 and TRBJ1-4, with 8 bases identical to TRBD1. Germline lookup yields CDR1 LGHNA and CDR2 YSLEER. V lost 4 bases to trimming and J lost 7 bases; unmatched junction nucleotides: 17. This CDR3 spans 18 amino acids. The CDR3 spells CASSRKGPGGARGEKLFF. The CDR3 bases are TGCGCCAGCAGCCGAAAAGGGCCAGGGGGCGCTCGGGGTGAAAAACTGTTTTTT.